This T cell receptor (beta chain) derives from a study of T cells after yellow fever vaccination. Notes on the study in general: Clones that expanded after primary vaccination mostly reappeared after the booster (roughly 96% CD4, about 89% CD8). FACS-sorted repertoires could harbor abundant contaminating bulk-population clonotypes.

TCRdb used MiXCR to reprocess the 5' RACE reads, holding one entry per CDR3 protein. The table shows hundreds of thousands of distinct CDR3 sequences, with approximately 13% occurring only once. Comment on this clonotype: The target antigen is unknown.

The CDR3 is 15 residues long. The germline gives CDR1 SGHTA, CDR2 FQGNSA. J lost 4 bases, V lost 3 bases, and 6 bases had no gene match. Source: PBMCs, taken on the day of the yellow fever booster vaccination. The chain is built from TRBV7-2 and TRBJ2-1; 7 nucleotides align to TRBD2. This sequence was found in a man aged 30 to 45 who received the YFV17D yellow fever vaccine. This chain's CDR3 is CASSFRAGPYNEQFF. The CDR3 nucleotides read TGTGCCAGCAGCTTTAGAGCGGGGCCTTACAATGAGCAGTTCTTC.